This T cell receptor (beta chain) was sequenced for a study of OX40 agonist ivuxolimab in advanced cancers. Turning to the study itself: Three partial responders included one hepatocellular carcinoma patient and two cutaneous melanoma patients. Study findings and constraints: There was clonal expansion of CD4+ and CD8+ blood T cells by week 6 at 0.1 to 3.0 mg/kg. Relative to CD4+, CD8+ T cells held more expanded clones on average.

Remarks on this clone: Antigen specificity is unknown.

Measured with immunoSEQ multiplex PCR; TCRdb has only the in-frame clones, and not every one. The sample yields 55,000 to 75,000 clones, about nine tenths seen once. Trimming cost V 5 bases and J 4 bases, with 11 bases left between them. This CDR3 is built from 13 residues. Germline-derived CDR1 and CDR2 are MNHEY and SVGAGI. V is TRBV6-5 and J is TRBJ2-5, with no clear D. Sequencing used CD4+ or CD8+ T cells sorted from blood, obtained in a trial of the OX40 agonist ivuxolimab. The source of this sequence is an adult with an advanced solid tumor such as melanoma, head and neck, liver or kidney cancer. The CDR3 sequence: CASSNPTGETQYF. CDR3 nucleotides: TGTGCCAGCAGTAACCCAACGGGAGAGACCCAGTACTTC.